The clone carrying this T cell receptor (beta chain) was counted many times. The authors ran a second PCR of roughly 6 to 12 cycles using a sample-barcoded 5' primer and a J-beta primer mix. Researchers report that a template-switch adaptor with 12 random nucleotides tagged each cDNA molecule. TCRdb itself ran the 5' RACE reads through MiXCR, one entry per CDR3 protein. The sample shows under 750,000 distinct CDR3 sequences, around half of them seen only once. Trimming took off 9 bases at V and 7 bases at J, with 10 bases between the two ends. The CDR3 runs to 12 residues. Germline CDR1 MNHEY, CDR2 SVGAGI. The sample is drawn from a study of blood T cells in healthy people across ages.

The sample taken for sequencing was blood. This receptor was identified in a man at least 80 years old in good health. J is TRBJ1-6 and V is TRBV6-5, with D maybe TRBD1 (6 bases). CDR3: CASRQGNSPLHF. The CDR3, as DNA: TGTGCCAGTCGGCAGGGGAATTCACCCCTCCACTTT.